What follows is one T cell receptor (beta chain) and its context. The antigen is undetermined. Clones were sequenced by immunoSEQ multiplex PCR, and TCRdb holds only the in-frame ones, with some missing. This sample yields hundreds of thousands of clones, of which approximately 79% are seen a single time; around 1.6% belongs to the top ten. CDR3 length: 12 residues. The V and J ends lost 7 bases and 6 bases, in that order; junction bases with no gene match: 5. CDR1 SQVTM and CDR2 ANQGSEA come from the germline V gene. This entry belongs to a study of shared clonotypes between healthy human individuals. Study results and limitations: It was only blood that was sampled, and tissue repertoires likely differ. Rarefaction demonstrated incomplete sorted-subset sequencing despite large depth.

The receptor's source is a woman in her thirties in good health. V usage is TRBV29-1 and J usage is TRBJ2-1, with 8 bases matching TRBD1. Material: memory CD4+ T cells sorted from blood. Subset indicated: CD45RA-negative fraction. The CDR3 spells CSEGQGFNEQFF. As DNA, the CDR3 is TGCAGCGAAGGACAGGGTTTCAATGAGCAGTTCTTC.